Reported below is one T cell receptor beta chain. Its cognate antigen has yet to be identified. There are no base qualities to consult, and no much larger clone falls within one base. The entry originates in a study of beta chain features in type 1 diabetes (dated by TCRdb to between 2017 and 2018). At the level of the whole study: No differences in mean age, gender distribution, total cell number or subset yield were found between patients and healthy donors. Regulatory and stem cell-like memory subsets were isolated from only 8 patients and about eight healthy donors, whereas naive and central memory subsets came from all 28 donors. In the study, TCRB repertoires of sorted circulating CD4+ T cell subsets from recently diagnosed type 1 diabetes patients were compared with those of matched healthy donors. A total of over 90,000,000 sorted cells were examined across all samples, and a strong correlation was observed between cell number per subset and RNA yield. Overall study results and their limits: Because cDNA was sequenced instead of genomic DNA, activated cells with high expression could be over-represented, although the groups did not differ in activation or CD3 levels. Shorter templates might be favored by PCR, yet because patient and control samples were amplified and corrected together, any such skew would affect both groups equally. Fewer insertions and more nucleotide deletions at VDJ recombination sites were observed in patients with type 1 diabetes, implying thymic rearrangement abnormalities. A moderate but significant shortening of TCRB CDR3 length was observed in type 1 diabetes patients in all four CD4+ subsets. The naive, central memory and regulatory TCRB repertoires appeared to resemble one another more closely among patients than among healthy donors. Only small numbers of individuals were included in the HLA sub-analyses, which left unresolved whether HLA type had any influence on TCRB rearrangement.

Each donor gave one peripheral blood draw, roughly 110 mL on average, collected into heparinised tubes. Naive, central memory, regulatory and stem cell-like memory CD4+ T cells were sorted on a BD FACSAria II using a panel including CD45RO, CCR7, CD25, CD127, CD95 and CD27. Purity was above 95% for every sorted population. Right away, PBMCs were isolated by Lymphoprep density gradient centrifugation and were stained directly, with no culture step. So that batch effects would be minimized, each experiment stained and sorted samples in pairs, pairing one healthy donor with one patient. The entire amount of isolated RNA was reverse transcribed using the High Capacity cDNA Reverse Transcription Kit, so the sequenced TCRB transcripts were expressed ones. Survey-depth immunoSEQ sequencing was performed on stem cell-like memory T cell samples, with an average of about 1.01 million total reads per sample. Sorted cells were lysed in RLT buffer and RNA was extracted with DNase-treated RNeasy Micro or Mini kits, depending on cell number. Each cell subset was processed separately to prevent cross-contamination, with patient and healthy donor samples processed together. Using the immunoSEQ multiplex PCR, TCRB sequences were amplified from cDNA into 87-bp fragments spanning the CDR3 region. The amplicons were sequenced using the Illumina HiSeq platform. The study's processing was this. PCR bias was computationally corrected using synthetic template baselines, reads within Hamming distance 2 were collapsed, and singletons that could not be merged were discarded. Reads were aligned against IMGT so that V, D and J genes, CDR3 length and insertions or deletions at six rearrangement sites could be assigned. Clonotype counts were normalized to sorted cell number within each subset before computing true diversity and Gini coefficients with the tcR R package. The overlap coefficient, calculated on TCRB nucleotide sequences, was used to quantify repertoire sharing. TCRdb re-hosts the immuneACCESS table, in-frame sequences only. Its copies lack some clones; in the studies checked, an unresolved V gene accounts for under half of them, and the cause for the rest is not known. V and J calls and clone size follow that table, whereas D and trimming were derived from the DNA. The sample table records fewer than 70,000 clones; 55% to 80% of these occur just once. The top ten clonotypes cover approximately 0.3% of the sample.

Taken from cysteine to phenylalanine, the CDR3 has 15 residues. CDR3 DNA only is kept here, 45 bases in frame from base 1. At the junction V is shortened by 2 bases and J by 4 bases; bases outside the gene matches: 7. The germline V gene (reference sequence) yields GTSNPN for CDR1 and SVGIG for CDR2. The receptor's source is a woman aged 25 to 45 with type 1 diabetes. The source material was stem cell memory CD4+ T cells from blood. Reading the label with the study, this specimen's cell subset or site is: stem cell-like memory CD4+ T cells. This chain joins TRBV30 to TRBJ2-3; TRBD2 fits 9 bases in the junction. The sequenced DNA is TGTGCCTGGAGTCGGGGCGGGAGGGCCCCAGATACGCAGTATTTT. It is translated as CAWSRGGRAPDTQYF.